A selection of T cell receptor beta chains follows, all from one sample in a study of T cells in Graves' hyperthyroidism and ophthalmopathy. TCRdb re-derived calls from the multiplex PCR reads in MiXCR, one entry per CDR3 protein. The repertoire holds about 760,000 distinct CDR3 sequences, with 35% as singletons. Sequencing was done on a sample of blood. These receptor sequences come from a woman aged 40 to 50 with Graves' hyperthyroidism. Each CDR3 is given with its conserved first and last residue. The D gene is left open where the match is weak. The listing skips clone size in some rows; elsewhere it reads once, few, many or a size class.

CDR3	DNA	V	J	size	D
CASSTQQGLNTEAFF	TGTGCCAGTAGTACCCAACAGGGCCTGAACACTGAAGCTTTCTTT	TRBV19	TRBJ1-1	-	-
CASSYSDVDSGNTIYF	TGTGCCAGCAGTTACTCGGATGTAGACTCTGGAAACACCATATATTTT	TRBV6-5	TRBJ1-3	few	-
CASSLTTNTEAFF	TGTGCCAGCAGCTTAACGACGAACACTGAAGCTTTCTTT	TRBV7-3	TRBJ1-1	many	-
CAISESGNYQPQHF	TGTGCCATCAGTGAGTCGGGTAACTATCAGCCCCAGCATTTT	TRBV10-3	TRBJ1-5	few	-
CASSLGTESYGYTF	TGTGCCAGCAGCTTAGGGACAGAAAGCTATGGCTACACCTTC	TRBV7-9	TRBJ1-2	few	-
CASSQDVASDWTRELFF	TGCGCCAGCAGCCAAGATGTTGCAAGCGACTGGACCAGGGAGCTGTTTTTT	TRBV11-2	TRBJ2-2	once	-
CASSTGGYQETQYF	TGTGCCAGCAGTACCGGGGGGTACCAAGAGACCCAGTACTTC	TRBV2	TRBJ2-5	-	TRBD2
CASRSRTSSYEQYF	TGTGCCAGCAGAAGCCGGACTAGCTCCTACGAGCAGTACTTC	TRBV7-2	TRBJ2-7	many	TRBD2
CSAGTGLNTEAFF	TGCAGCGCAGGGACAGGCCTGAACACTGAAGCTTTCTTT	TRBV29-1	TRBJ1-1	-	TRBD1
CASSPLQGRWDYGYTF	TGTGCCAGCAGCCCGCTTCAGGGGCGATGGGACTATGGCTACACCTTC	TRBV28	TRBJ1-2	few	-
CASSLESLAGAGSVVFPVF	TGTGCCAGCAGCTTAGAGTCCCTAGCGGGGGCCGGCTCAGTCGTTTTTCCAGTCTTC	TRBV7-6	TRBJ2-7	many	TRBD2
CASSLEGAMNTEAFF	TGTGCCAGCAGTTTAGAGGGGGCGATGAACACTGAAGCTTTCTTT	TRBV4-2	TRBJ1-1	-	TRBD1
CSASGQGALDSYEQYF	TGCAGCGCGTCAGGCCAGGGGGCATTAGACTCCTACGAGCAGTACTTC	TRBV29-1	TRBJ2-7	-	TRBD1
CSAPHRGPSTRNTEAFF	TGCAGTGCTCCCCACAGGGGGCCTTCTACCCGAAACACTGAAGCTTTCTTT	TRBV20-1	TRBJ1-1	many	TRBD1
CASSPQVHTEAFF	TGTGCCAGCAGCCCTCAGGTCCACACTGAAGCTTTCTTT	TRBV14	TRBJ1-1	few	-
CASIRSREEKLFF	TGTGCCAGCATACGCTCGAGGGAAGAAAAACTGTTTTTT	TRBV6-6	TRBJ1-4	few	-
CASKFGGTSTEAFF	TGTGCCAGTAAGTTCGGGGGGACGAGCACTGAAGCTTTCTTT	TRBV19	TRBJ1-1	-	-
CASSERGGNSPLHF	TGTGCCAGCAGTGAGCGGGGGGGCAATTCACCCCTCCACTTT	TRBV6-4	TRBJ1-6	many	-
CASKAGADWGNQPQHF	TGTGCCAGCAAGGCAGGGGCGGATTGGGGCAATCAGCCCCAGCATTTT	TRBV12-3/TRBV12-4	TRBJ1-5	-	-
CASSPSSGDSYEQYF	TGTGCCAGTAGTCCCTCTAGCGGGGACTCCTACGAGCAGTACTTC	TRBV19	TRBJ2-7	many	TRBD2
CSKDEETQYF	TGCTCAAAAGATGAAGAGACCCAGTACTTC	TRBV29-1	TRBJ2-5	many	-
CASRSTGKGYTF	TGTGCCAGCAGGTCTACAGGAAAGGGCTACACCTTC	TRBV7-2	TRBJ1-2	many	-
CASSLPTRDRGYNSPLHF	TGTGCCAGCAGCTTACCTACCCGGGACAGGGGTTATAATTCACCCCTCCACTTT	TRBV7-8	TRBJ1-6	many	TRBD1
CASSQVSLDTEAFF	TGTGCCAGCAGCCAGGTGAGCCTGGACACTGAAGCTTTCTTT	TRBV10-2	TRBJ1-1	-	-
CASSAARRTHYGYTF	TGTGCCAGCAGCGCAGCCCGACGGACTCACTATGGCTACACCTTC	TRBV12-3/TRBV12-4	TRBJ1-2	many	-
CASSPQFDRNTGELFF	TGTGCCAGCAGCCCCCAGTTCGACAGGAACACCGGGGAGCTGTTTTTT	TRBV11-2	TRBJ2-2	-	-
CASSFYTTPTNEQFF	TGTGCCAGCAGCTTTTACACAACGCCAACCAATGAGCAGTTCTTC	TRBV5-5	TRBJ2-1	-	-
CSARRISGDVNTGELFF	TGCAGTGCTAGAAGGATTAGCGGGGATGTTAACACCGGGGAGCTGTTTTTT	TRBV20-1	TRBJ2-2	few	TRBD2
CATSSKGQVNTEAFF	TGTGCCACCAGCAGTAAGGGACAGGTTAACACTGAAGCTTTCTTT	TRBV15	TRBJ1-1	-	TRBD1
CASRRRRTANTGELFF	TGTGCCAGCAGACGCCGTCGGACAGCGAACACCGGGGAGCTGTTTTTT	TRBV7-8	TRBJ2-2	many	-
CASRTGQVGQETQYF	TGTGCCAGCAGAACAGGTCAGGTCGGGCAAGAGACCCAGTACTTC	TRBV7-9	TRBJ2-5	many	-
CSVGRLDYEQYF	TGCAGCGTCGGGCGCCTGGACTACGAGCAGTACTTC	TRBV29-1	TRBJ2-7	-	-
CASSQHISNQPQHF	TGTGCCAGCAGTCAGCATATTAGCAATCAGCCCCAGCATTTT	TRBV2	TRBJ1-5	-	-
CSARPGRNEKLFF	TGCAGTGCTAGACCGGGGCGTAATGAAAAACTGTTTTTT	TRBV20-1	TRBJ1-4	many	-
CASSFRAGGHQPQHF	TGTGCCAGCAGCTTTAGGGCAGGGGGTCATCAGCCCCAGCATTTT	TRBV5-1	TRBJ1-5	-	TRBD1
CASSSGQGREKLFF	TGTGCCAGCAGCTCCGGACAGGGGCGAGAAAAACTGTTTTTT	TRBV7-2	TRBJ1-4	-	TRBD1
CASSLAEGASYEQYF	TGTGCCAGCAGCTTAGCAGAGGGGGCCAGCTACGAGCAGTACTTC	TRBV7-2	TRBJ2-7	-	TRBD1